This T cell receptor (beta chain) was documented in a study of blood T cell repertoires in COVID-19. Looking at the study overall: From T cells, B-cell-depleted T cells, or PBMCs came the material, which was cDNA or gDNA.

As processed by the authors: Using reference gene primer amplification, nucleated cell counts were estimated. Data came from immunoSEQ multiplex PCR; TCRdb stores just in-frame clones and leaves some out. Clone size and the V and J calls come from that table; the DNA yielded D and trimming. Among about 480,000 clones listed, approximately 92% were seen once. This CDR3 comprises 15 residues. V shed 2 bases and J shed 1 base, with 11 bases lying between them. Germline V gene data show CDR1 as SGHAT and CDR2 as FQNNGV. Seattle enrolled patients during active infection and tracked them longitudinally. The chain links TRBV11-2 to TRBJ2-5; D perhaps matches TRBD2 (6 bases). The receptor was derived from a man aged 18 to 30 with COVID-19, enrolled during active disease. The sequenced material came from peripheral blood. CDR3 residues: CASSLILAPQETQYF. In DNA form, the CDR3 reads TGTGCCAGCAGCTTAATACTAGCTCCCCAAGAGACCCAGTACTTC.